The 26 T cell receptor beta chains below all came from one sample that was sequenced in a study of type 1 and type 2 diabetes patients. The PCR template was genomic DNA. The TCR beta CDR3 region was amplified using 30 forward and 13 reverse primers. TCRdb re-derived calls from the multiplex PCR reads in MiXCR, one entry per CDR3 protein. The sample lists about 270,000 distinct CDR3 sequences, more than 45% occurring once. Material for sequencing was peripheral blood mononuclear cells (PBMCs). These receptors came from a man between 18 and 35 years old with type 2 diabetes.

The V and J genes are TRBV6-5 and TRBJ1-1; TRBD1 matches at 9 bases. This CDR3 spans 15 amino acids. Germline values: CDR1 MNHEY, CDR2 SVGAGI. Germline trimming cut 0 bases from V and 1 base from J; bases unmatched to any gene: 0. In DNA form, the CDR3 reads TGTGCCAGCAGTTACTCACAGGGGGCGAACACTGAAGCTTTCTTT. Its protein product is CASSYSQGANTEAFF.

On this clonotype: A much larger clonotype is one base distant, so this may be a read error. This rearrangement joins TRBV30 to TRBJ1-1, with D possibly matching TRBD1 (5 bases). Germline lookup yields CDR1 GTSNPN and CDR2 SVGIG (reference sequence). The CDR3 has 13 amino acids. The ends were cut back, 4 bases at V and 5 bases at J, with 14 bases in the middle. CDR3 sequence (DNA): TGTGCCTGGACTCTTGGGGCTGAGACTGAAGCTTTCTTT. This encodes CAWTLGAETEAFF.

As for this clonotype: The CDR3 carries no conserved terminal phenylalanine or tryptophan, so it likely arises from a read error. This chain links TRBV2 with TRBJ2-3; D unclear. This CDR3 region has 15 residues. V was shortened by 6 bases and J by 3 bases, with 16 bases between the two germline ends. The germline CDR1 and CDR2 sequences are SNHLY and FYNNEI. The CDR3 DNA sequence: TGTGCCAGCAGGGCATGGGATGGCGGAACAGATACGCAGTATTCT. Its protein is CASRAWDGGTDTQYS.

This clonotype has just a few counts. J is TRBJ2-7 and V is TRBV11-2, with D perhaps TRBD1 (5 bases). The CDR3 has 14 residues. Germline values: CDR1 SGHAT, CDR2 FQNNGV. V was pared by 5 bases and J by 2 bases, with 13 bases between. The CDR3: CASSPIDSAYEQYF. As DNA, the CDR3 is TGTGCCAGCAGCCCAATAGACAGCGCCTACGAGCAGTACTTC.

The genes are TRBV4-1 and TRBJ2-7, with 7 bases matching TRBD1. With 5 bases clipped from V and 4 bases from J, the junction kept 8 bases outside the gene matches. CDR3 length: 14 residues. The germline gives CDR1 MGHRA, CDR2 YSYEKL. The CDR3 region is CASSGEEQGYEQYF. The CDR3 coding sequence is TGCGCCAGCAGCGGCGAGGAACAGGGGTACGAGCAGTACTTC.

This clonotype was counted at least ten times. The V gene is TRBV25-1, the J gene TRBJ1-2, with D possibly being TRBD1 (5 bases). The CDR3 is 11 amino acids. CDR1 MGHDK and CDR2 SYGVNS come from the germline V gene. The CDR3 sequence is CARQILYGYTF. Here the CDR3 DNA reads TGTGCGCGACAGATACTCTATGGCTACACCTTC.

The gene calls are TRBV7-2 and TRBJ2-5, with no clear D. Germline CDR1 is SGHTA and CDR2 is FQGNSA. The CDR3 has 12 residues. V lost 3 bases to trimming and J lost 5 bases, with 7 bases between them. CDR3 loop: CASSFYSETQYF. CDR3 nucleotide sequence: TGTGCCAGCAGCTTTTACAGCGAGACCCAGTACTTC.

Ten or more counts support this clonotype. The chain couples TRBV7-2 to TRBJ2-7, with a tentative D call TRBD2 (5 bases). The CDR3 length is 14 residues. Germline V gene sequence: CDR1 SGHTA, CDR2 FQGNSA. The V and J ends lost 5 bases and 2 bases respectively, with 13 bases between them. CDR3 in amino acids: CASSEEDGTYEQYF. CDR3 coding DNA: TGTGCCAGCAGCGAGGAGGACGGAACCTACGAGCAGTACTTC.

Many counts were recorded for this clonotype. The chain uses TRBV6-2 or TRBV6-3 and TRBJ1-1; D is uncertain. CDR1 is MNHEY and CDR2 is SVGEGT in the germline V gene. V was cut by 3 bases and J by 1 base, with 9 bases left in between. The CDR3 has 14 residues. CDR3 sequence: CASSYNGGNTEAFF. The CDR3 DNA reads TGTGCCAGCAGTTATAATGGCGGGAACACTGAAGCTTTCTTT.

This clonotype appeared a few times. The V call is TRBV2, the J call TRBJ2-1; 9 bases fit TRBD1. This CDR3 spans 16 amino acids. Trimming removed 2 bases from V and 7 bases from J; junction bases left unmatched: 9. CDR1 and CDR2 (germline): SNHLY, FYNNEI. CDR3 DNA: TGTGCCAGCAGTGAACTTACAGGGGGCGATGGGAATGAGCAGTTCTTC. It yields the protein CASSELTGGDGNEQFF.

As for this clonotype: This clone may be a read error of a much larger clone one base away. This sequence joins TRBV25-1 and TRBJ1-2; a possible D gene is TRBD1 (6 bases). This CDR3 spans 13 amino acids. Germline CDR1 MGHDK, CDR2 SYGVNS. The CDR3, as DNA: TGTGCCAGCAGTGAGGCCGGACAGCCTGGGGTGGCCTTC. It translates to CASSEAGQPGVAF.

This clonotype came up a few times. The J gene is TRBJ1-6, the V gene TRBV28, with a weak D call TRBD1 (5 bases). The CDR3 totals 13 residues. Germline-derived CDR1 and CDR2 are MDHEN and SYDVKM. V was clipped by 11 bases and J by 9 bases, with 17 bases between them. CDR3 nucleotides: TGTGCCGCAGGTCCAGGGCGTCGTTCACCCCTCCACTTT. Translating gives CAAGPGRRSPLHF.

The V and J genes are TRBV7-2 and TRBJ2-7; 8 nucleotides agree with TRBD2. CDR1 SGHTA and CDR2 FQGNSA come from the germline V gene. Trimming took 8 bases from V and 2 from J; bases not matched to a gene: 5. This CDR3 spans 13 amino acids. The CDR3 sequence: CASGSGITYEQYF. For the CDR3, the DNA is TGTGCCAGCGGTAGCGGGATCACCTACGAGCAGTACTTC.

The table lists this clonotype with many counts. The chain recombines TRBV2 with TRBJ2-5, with D uncertain. This CDR3 has 11 amino acids. In germline, CDR1 is SNHLY, CDR2 FYNNEI. V shed 1 base and J shed 5 bases, with 2 bases lying between them. CDR3 sequence reads: CASSEGETQYF. CDR3 DNA: TGTGCCAGCAGTGAAGGGGAGACCCAGTACTTC.

This clonotype showed up just a few times. The rearrangement links TRBV2 to TRBJ2-7, with 11 nucleotides matching TRBD2. This CDR3 has 15 amino acids. V was pared by 1 base and J by 4 bases, with 3 bases of the junction left unmatched. Germline CDR1 SNHLY, CDR2 FYNNEI. The CDR3 loop is CASSEVASGRYEQYF. The DNA of the CDR3 is TGTGCCAGCAGTGAAGTAGCTAGCGGGAGGTACGAGCAGTACTTC.

J is TRBJ1-5 and V is TRBV15, with a weak D call TRBD1 (6 bases). From germline, CDR1 is LNHNV and CDR2 YYDKDF (reference sequence). The CDR3 loop spans 13 amino acids. Trimming cost V 3 bases and J 4 bases, with 7 bases left between them. The CDR3 DNA is TGTGCCACCAGCAGCACAGGGAATCAGCCCCAGCATTTT. This codes for CATSSTGNQPQHF. Full variable domain (missing parts from reference TRBV15 and TRBJ1-5): DAMVIQNPRYQVTQFGKPVTLSCSQTLNHNVMYWYQQKSSQAPKLLFHYYDKDFNNEADTPDNFQSRRPNTSFCFLDIRSPGLGDTAMYLCATSSTGNQPQHFGDGTRLSIL.

The CDR3 protein is CASSPASDSSYEQYF. In nucleotides, the CDR3 is TGTGCCAGTAGTCCAGCATCGGACAGCTCCTACGAGCAGTACTTC. The chain has TRBV19 and TRBJ2-7, with a tentative D call TRBD1 (6 bases). Trimming removed 5 bases at V and 0 bases at J, with 14 bases between. The CDR3 has 15 amino acids. From germline, CDR1 is LNHDA and CDR2 SQIVND (reference sequence).

The DNA of the CDR3 is TGTGCCAGCAGTAACTCCGGCCAGGGTGGCACCGGGGAGCTGTTTTTT. Residues: CASSNSGQGGTGELFF. The chain recombines TRBV2 with TRBJ2-2, with D tentatively TRBD1 (5 bases). Germline CDR1 reads SNHLY; CDR2 reads FYNNEI. Trimming left V 5 bases short and J 4 bases short, with 17 bases between. The length of the CDR3 is 16 residues. Using reference TRBV2 and TRBJ2-2 for the parts outside the CDR3, the full variable domain is EPEVTQTPSHQVTQMGQEVILRCVPISNHLYFYWYRQILGQKVEFLVSFYNNEISEKSEIFDDQFSVERPDGSNFTLKIRSTKLEDSAMYFCASSNSGQGGTGELFFGEGSRLTVL.

The chain couples TRBV7-6 to TRBJ1-2; 7 bases line up with TRBD1. This CDR3 is built from 15 residues. The germline V gene has CDR1 SGHVS and CDR2 FNYEAQ. V was pared by 5 bases and J by 6 bases, with 12 bases of the junction left unmatched. CDR3 coding DNA: TGTGCCAGCAGCGAGGGAATCGACAGGGCCGATGGCTACACCTTC. It codes for CASSEGIDRADGYTF.

CDR3 amino acids: CASIGTGVGNTEAFF. CDR3 nucleotides: TGTGCCAGCATAGGGACAGGGGTCGGGAACACTGAAGCTTTCTTT. V and J are TRBV2 and TRBJ1-1, with 10 positions matching TRBD1. Germline values: CDR1 SNHLY, CDR2 FYNNEI. V shed 7 bases and J 1 base; nucleotides not matched to a gene: 6. There are 15 residues in the CDR3.

The sample holds one count of this clonotype. V usage is TRBV12-3 or TRBV12-4 and J usage is TRBJ1-1; D remains unclear. Trimming stripped 6 bases from V and 0 bases from J, with 11 bases between. The CDR3 is 14 amino acids. The CDR3 DNA reads TGTGCCAGCAGCCCGAGGAGAATGAACACTGAAGCTTTCTTT. It codes for CASSPRRMNTEAFF.

In this sample, this clonotype turned up once. J is TRBJ2-7 and V is TRBV29-1; D may be TRBD2 (6 bases). The CDR3 covers 12 residues. V gave up 4 bases and J gave up 4 bases, with 11 bases separating them. CDR1 is SQVTM and CDR2 is ANQGSEA in the germline V gene. This CDR3 is CSVVEGGYEQYF. CDR3 DNA: TGCAGCGTTGTGGAGGGTGGATACGAGCAGTACTTC.

This clonotype turned up a few times. The V call is TRBV6-5, the J call TRBJ2-1, with 13 bases identical to TRBD2. The V segment lost 5 bases and the J segment 4 bases; nucleotides outside the gene matches: 2. The CDR3 has 15 residues. Germline V CDR1 and CDR2: MNHEY, SVGAGI. CDR3 region: CASSQGLAGYNEQFF. DNA for the CDR3: TGTGCCAGCAGTCAGGGACTAGCGGGGTACAATGAGCAGTTCTTC.

This chain links TRBV29-1 with TRBJ2-7; 9 bases align to TRBD1. Unmatched junction bases numbered 8, after V lost 6 bases and J lost 2 bases. Germline CDR1 reads SQVTM; CDR2 reads ANQGSEA. The CDR3 runs to 14 residues. The CDR3 sequence: CSVTARTGAYEQYF. DNA for the CDR3: TGCAGCGTGACGGCTCGGACAGGGGCCTACGAGCAGTACTTC.

This clonotype occurred a few times. The chain couples TRBV20-1 to TRBJ2-7, with D tentatively TRBD1 or TRBD2 (5 bases each). Per germline, CDR1 DFQATT and CDR2 SNEGSKA (reference sequence). Trimming took off 5 bases at V and 1 base at J, with 15 bases between the two ends. The length of the CDR3 is 14 residues. The CDR3 region is CSASSSGTSYEQYF. CDR3 nucleotide sequence: TGCAGTGCTTCCTCCTCCGGGACGTCCTACGAGCAGTACTTC.

The V gene is TRBV20-1, the J gene TRBJ1-2; D remains unclear. Trimming cost V 0 bases and J 11 bases, with 13 bases left between them. Per the germline V gene, CDR1 is DFQATT and CDR2 is SNEGSKA (reference sequence). The CDR3 extends over 12 amino acids. CDR3 sequence (DNA): TGCAGTGCTAGAGATCGAGGGTCATCTTACACCTTC. Encoded protein: CSARDRGSSYTF.